This entry concerns a single TCR beta chain. Antigen unknown. This sample was taken from a study of post-analysis software for immune sequencing data. Study-wide background: Patients with relapsing-remitting, secondary progressive and progressive-relapsing multiple sclerosis courses were all represented.

Study-level points and caveats: Samples sharing a preparation batch grouped tightly together when assessed by F measure. Comparison with controls showed significantly lower normalized Chao1 diversity in multiple sclerosis patients.

Unique-molecular-identifier-tagged TCR beta cDNA libraries were used. Roughly 490,000 cDNA molecules came from around 0.96 to 9.9 million T cells. Each CDR3 protein is one row after TCRdb ran MiXCR on the PCR reads. Among 550,000 to 700,000 distinct CDR3 sequences listed, roughly two fifths were seen once. Sequencing input: blood. The clonotype originates from a girl aged 5-17 years with multiple sclerosis.

The CDR3 sequence is CSVDFSAVYNEQFF. Written as DNA, the CDR3 is TGCAGCGTTGATTTTAGCGCAGTCTACAATGAGCAGTTCTTC. The chain joins TRBV29-1 to TRBJ2-1; the D gene is possibly TRBD2 (5 bases). Germline lookup yields CDR1 SQVTM and CDR2 ANQGSEA. The CDR3 is 14 residues long. Trimming pared 3 bases from V and 3 bases from J, leaving 12 bases between.